This T cell receptor (beta chain) was sequenced in a study of T-cell reconstitution after alpha-beta-depleted transplantation in children. Points from the study as a whole: Newly generated T cells supplied most T-cell counts and diversity one year post-transplant. There were some patients whose high TCRbeta diversity at day 60 came from surviving recipient T cells and thymic progenitors. Several hundred expanded graft clones reportedly supplied alpha-beta T cells about two months after transplant.

Deletions cut 6 bases from V and 4 bases from J, with 13 bases between. Germline CDR1 and CDR2: LGHDT and YNNKEL (reference sequence). The CDR3 runs to 14 residues. As regards this clonotype: Its antigen is unidentified.

Preparing the TCRbeta library involved the use of unique molecular identifiers. Each CDR3 protein gets one entry after TCRdb re-called the PCR reads with MiXCR. The top ten hold around 5.3% of the sample, which has about 830,000 distinct CDR3 sequences, around 17% seen once. Source: PBMCs, mostly from graft donor cells, taken 360 days after TCRalphabeta/CD19-depleted stem cell transplant. The rearrangement links TRBV3-1 to TRBJ1-5; a weak D match, TRBD1 (6 bases). The TCR was taken from a male patient younger than 18 who had a stem cell transplant for acute lymphoblastic leukemia, so the T cells may come from the graft donor. Here the CDR3 DNA reads TGTGCCAGCAGTCTGGGACACACTAATCAGCCCCAGCATTTT. As protein: CASSLGHTNQPQHF.